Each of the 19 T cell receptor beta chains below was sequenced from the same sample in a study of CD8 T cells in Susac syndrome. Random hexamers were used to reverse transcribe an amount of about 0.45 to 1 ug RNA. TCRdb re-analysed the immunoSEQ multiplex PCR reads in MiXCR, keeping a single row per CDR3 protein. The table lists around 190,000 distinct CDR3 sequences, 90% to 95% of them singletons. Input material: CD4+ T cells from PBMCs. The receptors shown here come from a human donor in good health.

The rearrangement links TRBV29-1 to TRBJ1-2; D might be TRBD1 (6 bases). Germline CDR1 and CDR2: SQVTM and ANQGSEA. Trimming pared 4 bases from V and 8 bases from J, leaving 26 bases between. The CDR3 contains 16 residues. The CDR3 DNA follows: TGCAGCGTTGTCGGAGATTACAGGGATTTCTTTCAAGGCTACACCTTC. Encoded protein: CSVVGDYRDFFQGYTF.

For the CDR3, the DNA is TGTGCCAGCAGTTTATCGATGGCCAGGGGGCAAGAGACCCAGTACTTC. Translated: CASSLSMARGQETQYF. The chain recombines TRBV27 with TRBJ2-5; 7 bases are a match to TRBD1. V shed 0 bases, J shed 2 bases, and the junction held 6 bases outside the gene matches. CDR3 length: 16 amino acids. The V gene's germline CDR1 is MNHEY and CDR2 SMNVEV (reference sequence).

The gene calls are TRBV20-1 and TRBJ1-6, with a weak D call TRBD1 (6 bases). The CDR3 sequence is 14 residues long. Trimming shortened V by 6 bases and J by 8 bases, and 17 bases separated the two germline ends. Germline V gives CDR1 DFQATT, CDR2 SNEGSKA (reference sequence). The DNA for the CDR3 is TGCAGTGCGTCCTCCGGGTCAGGGGATTCACCCCTCCACTTT. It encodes CSASSGSGDSPLHF.

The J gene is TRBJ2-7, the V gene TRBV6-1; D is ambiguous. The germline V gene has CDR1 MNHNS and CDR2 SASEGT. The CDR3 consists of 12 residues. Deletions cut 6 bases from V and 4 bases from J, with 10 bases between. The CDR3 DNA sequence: TGTGCCAGCAGCGAAATGCGGTACGAGCAGTACGTC. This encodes CASSEMRYEQYV.

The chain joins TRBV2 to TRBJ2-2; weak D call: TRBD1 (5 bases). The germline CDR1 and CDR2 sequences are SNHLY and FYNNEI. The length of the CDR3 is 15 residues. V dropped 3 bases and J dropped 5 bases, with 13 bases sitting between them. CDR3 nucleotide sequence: TGTGCCAGCAGTGAGACGGGCTCAGGGACCGGGGAGCTGTTTTTT. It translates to CASSETGSGTGELFF. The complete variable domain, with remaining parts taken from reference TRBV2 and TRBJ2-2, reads EPEVTQTPSHQVTQMGQEVILRCVPISNHLYFYWYRQILGQKVEFLVSFYNNEISEKSEIFDDQFSVERPDGSNFTLKIRSTKLEDSAMYFCASSETGSGTGELFFGEGSRLTVL.

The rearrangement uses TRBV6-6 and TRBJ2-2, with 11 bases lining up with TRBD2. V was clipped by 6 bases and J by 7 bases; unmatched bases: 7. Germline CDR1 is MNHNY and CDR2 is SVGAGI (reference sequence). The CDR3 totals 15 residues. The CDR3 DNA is TGTGCCAGCAGGATGACTAGCGGGGTTATCGGGGAGCTGTTTTTT. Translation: CASRMTSGVIGELFF.

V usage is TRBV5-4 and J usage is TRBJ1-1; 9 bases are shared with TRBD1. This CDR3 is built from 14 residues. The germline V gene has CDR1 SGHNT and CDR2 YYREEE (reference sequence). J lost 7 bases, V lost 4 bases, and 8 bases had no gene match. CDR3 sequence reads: CASSMPGQGNEAFF. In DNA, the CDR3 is TGTGCCAGCAGCATGCCGGGACAGGGCAATGAAGCTTTCTTT.

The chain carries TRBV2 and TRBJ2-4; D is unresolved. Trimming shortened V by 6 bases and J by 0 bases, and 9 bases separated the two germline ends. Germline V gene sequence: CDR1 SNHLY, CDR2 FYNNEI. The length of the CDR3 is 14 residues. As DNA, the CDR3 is TGTGCCAGCAGGGGCAGTTTAGCCAAAAACATTCAGTACTTC. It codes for CASRGSLAKNIQYF. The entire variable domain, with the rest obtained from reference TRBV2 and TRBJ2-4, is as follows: EPEVTQTPSHQVTQMGQEVILRCVPISNHLYFYWYRQILGQKVEFLVSFYNNEISEKSEIFDDQFSVERPDGSNFTLKIRSTKLEDSAMYFCASRGSLAKNIQYFGAGTRLSVL.

CDR3 bases: TGTGCCAGCAGTACTAGGGGGAGTCCGCGGCCCCAGCATTTT. Amino acids: CASSTRGSPRPQHF. The chain combines TRBV6-2 or TRBV6-3 with TRBJ1-5; a possible D gene is TRBD1 (6 bases). Trimming took 5 bases from V and 9 from J, leaving 17 bases between them. The CDR3 is 14 residues long. Germline V gene sequence: CDR1 MNHEY, CDR2 SVGEGT.

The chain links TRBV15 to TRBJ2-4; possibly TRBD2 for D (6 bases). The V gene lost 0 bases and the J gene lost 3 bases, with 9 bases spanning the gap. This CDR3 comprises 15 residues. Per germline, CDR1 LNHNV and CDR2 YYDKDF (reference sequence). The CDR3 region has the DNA TGTGCCACCAGCAGAGATCTGGGGGGCAAAAACATTCAGTACTTC. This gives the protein CATSRDLGGKNIQYF.

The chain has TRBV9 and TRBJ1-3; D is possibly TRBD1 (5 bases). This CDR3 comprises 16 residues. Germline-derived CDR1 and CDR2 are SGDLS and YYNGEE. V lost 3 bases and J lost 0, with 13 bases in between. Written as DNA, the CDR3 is TGTGCCAGCAGCGGCAGAGGGGTCGCCTCTGGAAACACCATATATTTT. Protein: CASSGRGVASGNTIYF.

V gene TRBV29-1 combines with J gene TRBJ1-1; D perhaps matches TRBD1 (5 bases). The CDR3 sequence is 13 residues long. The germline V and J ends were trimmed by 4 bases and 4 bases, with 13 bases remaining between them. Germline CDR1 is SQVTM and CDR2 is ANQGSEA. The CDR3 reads CSVGGGMVTEAFF. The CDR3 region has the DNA TGCAGCGTTGGCGGGGGTATGGTCACTGAAGCTTTCTTT.

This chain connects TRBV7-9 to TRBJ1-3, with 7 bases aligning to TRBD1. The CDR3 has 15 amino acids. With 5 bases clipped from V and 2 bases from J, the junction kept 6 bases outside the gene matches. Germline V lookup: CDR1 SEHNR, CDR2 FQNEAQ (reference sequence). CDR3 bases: TGTGCCAGCAGCCGTATAACAGGGGCTGGAAACACCATATATTTT. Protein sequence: CASSRITGAGNTIYF. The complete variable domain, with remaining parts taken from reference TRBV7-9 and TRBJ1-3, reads DTGVSQNPRHKITKRGQNVTFRCDPISEHNRLYWYRQTLGQGPEFLTYFQNEAQLEKSRLLSDRFSAERPKGSFSTLEIQRTEQGDSAMYLCASSRITGAGNTIYFGEGSWLTVV.

Here the CDR3 reads CASSYTGDTEAFF. Written as DNA, the CDR3 is TGTGCCAGCAGTTATACAGGGGACACTGAAGCTTTCTTT. This rearrangement joins TRBV2 to TRBJ1-1, with 7 bases identical to TRBD1. Germline V gene data show CDR1 as SNHLY and CDR2 as FYNNEI. There are 13 residues in the CDR3. The ends lost 5 bases at V and 3 bases at J; junction bases unmatched: 3.

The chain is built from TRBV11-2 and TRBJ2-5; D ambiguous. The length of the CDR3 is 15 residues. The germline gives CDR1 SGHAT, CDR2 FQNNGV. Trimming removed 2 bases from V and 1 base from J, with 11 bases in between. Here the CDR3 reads CASSLNLQTQETQYF. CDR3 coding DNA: TGTGCCAGCAGCTTAAACTTACAGACCCAAGAGACCCAGTACTTC.

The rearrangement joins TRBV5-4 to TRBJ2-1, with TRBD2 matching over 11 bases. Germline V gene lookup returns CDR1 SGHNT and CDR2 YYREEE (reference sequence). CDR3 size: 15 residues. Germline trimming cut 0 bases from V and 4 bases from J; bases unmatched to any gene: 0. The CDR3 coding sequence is TGTGCCAGCAGCTTGGGACTAGCGGGGTACAATGAGCAGTTCTTC. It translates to CASSLGLAGYNEQFF. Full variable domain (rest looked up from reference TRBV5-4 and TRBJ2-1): ETGVTQSPTHLIKTRGQQVTLRCSSQSGHNTVSWYQQALGQGPQFIFQYYREEENGRGNFPPRFSGLQFPNYSSELNVNALELDDSALYLCASSLGLAGYNEQFFGPGTRLTVL.

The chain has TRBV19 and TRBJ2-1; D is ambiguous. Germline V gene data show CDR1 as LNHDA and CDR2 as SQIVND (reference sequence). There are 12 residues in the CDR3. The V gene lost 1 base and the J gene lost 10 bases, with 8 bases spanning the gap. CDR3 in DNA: TGTGCCAGTAGTATAGTTTGGGCGGAGCAGTTCTTC. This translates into CASSIVWAEQFF.

CDR3 sequence: CASSGGTAIEWAFF. CDR3 DNA: TGCGCCAGCAGCGGAGGGACGGCCATAGAGTGGGCTTTCTTT. V is TRBV5-1 and J is TRBJ1-1; D possibly corresponds to TRBD1 (5 bases). Germline V gene lookup returns CDR1 SGHRS and CDR2 YFSETQ. V was shortened by 4 bases and J by 11 bases, with 21 bases between the two germline ends. The CDR3 has 14 residues.

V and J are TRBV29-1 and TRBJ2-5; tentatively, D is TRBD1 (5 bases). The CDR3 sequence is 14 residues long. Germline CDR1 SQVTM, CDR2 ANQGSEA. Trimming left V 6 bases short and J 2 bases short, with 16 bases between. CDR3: CSVRGRVVQETQYF. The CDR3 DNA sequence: TGCAGCGTAAGGGGCAGGGTGGTTCAAGAGACCCAGTACTTC.